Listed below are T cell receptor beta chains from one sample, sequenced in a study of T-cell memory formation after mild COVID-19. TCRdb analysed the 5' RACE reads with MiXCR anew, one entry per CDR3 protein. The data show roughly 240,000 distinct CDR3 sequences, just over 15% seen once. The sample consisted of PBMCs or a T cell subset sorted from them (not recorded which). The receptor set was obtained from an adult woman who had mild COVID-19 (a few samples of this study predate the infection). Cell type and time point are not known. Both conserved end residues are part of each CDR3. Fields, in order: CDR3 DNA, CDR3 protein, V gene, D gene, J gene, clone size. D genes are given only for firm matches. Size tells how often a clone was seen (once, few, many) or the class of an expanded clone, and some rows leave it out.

CDR3 DNA: TGTGCCAGCAGTTTAGTCAGGACAGGGGGACACGAGCAGTACTTC; CDR3 protein: CASSLVRTGGHEQYF; V gene: TRBV12-3/TRBV12-4; D gene: TRBD1; J gene: TRBJ2-7; clone size: NA
CDR3 DNA: TGCAGTGCTCGAAATGGGGCAACCTCCTACAATGAGCAGTTCTTC; CDR3 protein: CSARNGATSYNEQFF; V gene: TRBV20-1; D gene: NA; J gene: TRBJ2-1; clone size: many
CDR3 DNA: TGTGCCAGCAGCCGAAAACCCCGGGACGGCGGCGAGAAAAGAGCTTCACCCCTCCACTTT; CDR3 protein: CASSRKPRDGGEKRASPLHF; V gene: TRBV6-5; D gene: NA; J gene: TRBJ1-6; clone size: NA
CDR3 DNA: TGTGCCACACGATCGGGCGCAGGGACCGGGGAGCTGTTTTTT; CDR3 protein: CATRSGAGTGELFF; V gene: TRBV7-6; D gene: NA; J gene: TRBJ2-2; clone size: few
CDR3 DNA: TGCGCCAGCAGCTTGGGTAGCGGGGGGGACTACAATGAGCAGTTCTTC; CDR3 protein: CASSLGSGGDYNEQFF; V gene: TRBV5-1; D gene: TRBD2; J gene: TRBJ2-1; clone size: many
CDR3 DNA: TGTGCCATCAGTGGGACAGCCTCGAACACTGAAGCTTTCTTT; CDR3 protein: CAISGTASNTEAFF; V gene: TRBV10-3; D gene: NA; J gene: TRBJ1-1; clone size: few
CDR3 DNA: TGTGCCAGCAGCGACTCCGGGGGTGCGAAGACCCAGTACTTC; CDR3 protein: CASSDSGGAKTQYF; V gene: TRBV5-6; D gene: NA; J gene: TRBJ2-5; clone size: NA
CDR3 DNA: TGTGCCAGCAGCTTGGCGGAGGGTAGGTACAATGAGCAGTTCTTC; CDR3 protein: CASSLAEGRYNEQFF; V gene: TRBV5-5; D gene: NA; J gene: TRBJ2-1; clone size: few
CDR3 DNA: TGTGCCAGCAGCGGCAACACAGGGTTCTCTGGAAACACCATATATTTT; CDR3 protein: CASSGNTGFSGNTIYF; V gene: TRBV2; D gene: NA; J gene: TRBJ1-3; clone size: NA
CDR3 DNA: TGTGCCATCGGGCTTGGGGCCTACTTCAATGAGCAGTTCTTC; CDR3 protein: CAIGLGAYFNEQFF; V gene: TRBV10-3; D gene: NA; J gene: TRBJ2-1; clone size: few
CDR3 DNA: TGTGCCACCAGTGACCGAGACAGGGTGGGAACCGGGGAGCTGTTTTTT; CDR3 protein: CATSDRDRVGTGELFF; V gene: TRBV24-1; D gene: TRBD1; J gene: TRBJ2-2; clone size: NA
CDR3 DNA: TGTGCCAGCAGCAAGGGGCCTTATCAGCCCCAGCATTTT; CDR3 protein: CASSKGPYQPQHF; V gene: TRBV7-3; D gene: NA; J gene: TRBJ1-5; clone size: NA
CDR3 DNA: TGCGCCAGCACTTTGAAGACTGGGGCCAACGTCCTGACTTTC; CDR3 protein: CASTLKTGANVLTF; V gene: TRBV5-1; D gene: NA; J gene: TRBJ2-6; clone size: NA
CDR3 DNA: TGTGCCAGCAGCCGAGCCCAGGGGCCCTACGAGCAGTACTTC; CDR3 protein: CASSRAQGPYEQYF; V gene: TRBV3-1; D gene: NA; J gene: TRBJ2-7; clone size: few
CDR3 DNA: TGCGCCAGCAGCTCTTTTTACAGTGGTCCTAATTCACCCCTCCACTTT; CDR3 protein: CASSSFYSGPNSPLHF; V gene: TRBV5-1; D gene: NA; J gene: TRBJ1-6; clone size: NA
CDR3 DNA: TGTGCCAGCTCAAGACAGCTAAATGAAAAACTGTTTTTT; CDR3 protein: CASSRQLNEKLFF; V gene: TRBV11-2; D gene: NA; J gene: TRBJ1-4; clone size: NA
CDR3 DNA: TGTGCCATCAGTGACATACAGGGAGCAGTTAGTGGCTACACCTTC; CDR3 protein: CAISDIQGAVSGYTF; V gene: TRBV10-3; D gene: NA; J gene: TRBJ1-2; clone size: many
CDR3 DNA: TGCAGCGTTAAACTACATCTCCTCTACGAGCAGTACTTC; CDR3 protein: CSVKLHLLYEQYF; V gene: TRBV29-1; D gene: NA; J gene: TRBJ2-7; clone size: NA
CDR3 DNA: TGCGCCAGCAGCTTGGTCGTGGGGATGAACACTGAAGCTTTCTTT; CDR3 protein: CASSLVVGMNTEAFF; V gene: TRBV5-1; D gene: NA; J gene: TRBJ1-1; clone size: few
CDR3 DNA: TGCGCCAGCAGCTTGGCGACAGGGGGCGGCACAGATACGCAGTATTTT; CDR3 protein: CASSLATGGGTDTQYF; V gene: TRBV5-1; D gene: TRBD1; J gene: TRBJ2-3; clone size: NA
CDR3 DNA: TGTGCCAGCAGTTATCGATCGGCCCTGCCTTTGGATGAGCAGTTCTTC; CDR3 protein: CASSYRSALPLDEQFF; V gene: TRBV6-2/TRBV6-3; D gene: NA; J gene: TRBJ2-1; clone size: few
CDR3 DNA: TGTGCCAGTAGTCTCGATCTCTACAGCTCTGGGGCCAACGTCCTGACTTTC; CDR3 protein: CASSLDLYSSGANVLTF; V gene: TRBV19; D gene: NA; J gene: TRBJ2-6; clone size: few
CDR3 DNA: TGTGCCAGCAGCCAGGGCTGGGGAGGGGGCATTCAGTACTTC; CDR3 protein: CASSQGWGGGIQYF; V gene: TRBV3-1; D gene: NA; J gene: TRBJ2-4; clone size: few
CDR3 DNA: TGTGCCAGCAGCTCGGGACGAGGGGGTGAAAAACTGTTTTTT; CDR3 protein: CASSSGRGGEKLFF; V gene: TRBV7-2; D gene: NA; J gene: TRBJ1-4; clone size: NA
CDR3 DNA: TGTGCCAGCAGCCAGAGACTAGCGGGGACTTCCTACGAGCAGTACTTC; CDR3 protein: CASSQRLAGTSYEQYF; V gene: TRBV6-5; D gene: TRBD2; J gene: TRBJ2-7; clone size: NA
CDR3 DNA: TGTGCCAGCAGTTCCTCGGGGGTTAGGAGAGCTTTCTTT; CDR3 protein: CASSSSGVRRAFF; V gene: TRBV6-5; D gene: NA; J gene: TRBJ1-1; clone size: NA
CDR3 DNA: TGTGCCAGCTCACCACCGAGTAAGGGGCCTGAAGCTTTCTTT; CDR3 protein: CASSPPSKGPEAFF; V gene: TRBV18; D gene: NA; J gene: TRBJ1-1; clone size: NA
CDR3 DNA: TGTGCCAGCAGAACCGGGACCCAGGGAGATACGCAGTATTTT; CDR3 protein: CASRTGTQGDTQYF; V gene: TRBV12-3/TRBV12-4; D gene: NA; J gene: TRBJ2-3; clone size: NA
CDR3 DNA: TGCAGTGCTAGAGATGAGAGCTTCTATGGCTACACCTTC; CDR3 protein: CSARDESFYGYTF; V gene: TRBV20-1; D gene: NA; J gene: TRBJ1-2; clone size: NA
CDR3 DNA: TGTGCCAGCAGCTTACTGGTGACGAACACCGGGGAGCTGTTTTTT; CDR3 protein: CASSLLVTNTGELFF; V gene: TRBV7-9; D gene: NA; J gene: TRBJ2-2; clone size: few
CDR3 DNA: TGCGCCAGCAGCCAAGAGTGGGGATCGGACGAGCAGTACTTC; CDR3 protein: CASSQEWGSDEQYF; V gene: TRBV4-3; D gene: NA; J gene: TRBJ2-7; clone size: NA
CDR3 DNA: TGTGCCAGTAGTATAGTCTCCAGAGATACGCAGTATTTT; CDR3 protein: CASSIVSRDTQYF; V gene: TRBV19; D gene: NA; J gene: TRBJ2-3; clone size: NA
CDR3 DNA: TGTGCCAGCAGCTTCACGAGGCAACACACTGAAGCTTTCTTT; CDR3 protein: CASSFTRQHTEAFF; V gene: TRBV7-6; D gene: NA; J gene: TRBJ1-1; clone size: few